These 6 T cell receptor beta chains share one sample of origin, sequenced in a study of shared clonotypes between healthy human individuals. Data came from immunoSEQ multiplex PCR; TCRdb stores just in-frame clones and leaves some out. Here the sample spans roughly 1,100,000 clones, about 75% being singletons. The material sequenced was memory CD4+ T cells sorted from blood. Noted subset: CD45RA-negative fraction. The receptors derive from a man younger than 30 in good health.

This clone has just one count. The rearrangement joins TRBV19 to TRBJ1-5; D is uncertain. Germline CDR1 is LNHDA and CDR2 is SQIVND (reference sequence). The CDR3 extends over 16 amino acids. V lost 2 bases and J 2 bases, leaving 13 bases between the germline ends. CDR3 DNA: TGTGCCAGTAGTATAAATTGGGAGGTTGGCAATCAGCCCCAGCATTTT. Translation: CASSINWEVGNQPQHF.

This clone occurred once. The J gene is TRBJ1-5, the V gene TRBV28; tentative D call: TRBD1 (5 bases). In germline, CDR1 is MDHEN, CDR2 SYDVKM. The V end lost 6 bases, the J end lost 7 bases, and 22 bases lay between the germline ends. This CDR3 has 16 residues. CDR3 nucleotides: TGTGCCAGCAGCTTTATCTCGGCGGCAGGGAAACAGCCCCAGCATTTT. Translating it yields CASSFISAAGKQPQHF.

The DNA for the CDR3 is TGTGCCACCACGGGTGCGGGAGGGCCCCAAAACATTCAGTACTTC. This sequence encodes CATTGAGGPQNIQYF. The chain couples TRBV15 to TRBJ2-4; 9 bases are a match to TRBD2. The CDR3 spans 15 residues. The J segment lost 5 bases and the V segment lost 7 bases, leaving 9 bases of the junction unmatched. Germline CDR1 LNHNV, CDR2 YYDKDF (reference sequence).

This clone was seen a few times. This chain connects TRBV10-3 to TRBJ1-4; a weak D match, TRBD1 (6 bases). CDR3 size: 13 residues. Trimming stripped 10 bases from V and 7 bases from J, with 16 bases between. Germline CDR1 ENHRY, CDR2 SYGVKD. The CDR3 nucleotides are TGTGCCACCAGACAGGACGGAGGTGAAAAACTGTTTTTT. Its translation: CATRQDGGEKLFF.

The V and J genes are TRBV10-2 and TRBJ2-5; 11 nucleotides align to TRBD2. The J call is uncertain, as TRBJ2-7 better fits the DNA end. The CDR3 runs 16 residues. Germline values: CDR1 WSHSY, CDR2 SAAADI. In DNA, the CDR3 is TGCGCCAGCAGTGAGTCGGCGGCTAGCGGGAGGCGCGAGCAGTACTTC. It encodes CASSESAASGRREQYF.

The CDR3 DNA reads as TGCGCCAGCAGCCAAGAACGCGGGAGCACAGATACGCAGTATTTT. Protein product: CASSQERGSTDTQYF. The chain is built from TRBV4-3 and TRBJ2-3; TRBD2 is a possible D gene (5 bases). The CDR3 runs 15 residues. The V gene's germline CDR1 is LGHNA and CDR2 YSLEER. V lost 0 bases and J 0 bases, leaving 7 bases between the germline ends.